Listed here are 22 T cell receptor beta chains from one sample, sequenced in a study of blood T cells in healthy people across ages (dated by TCRdb to the mid-2010s). Receptor amplification or capture employed 5' RACE. The reads were generated on an Illumina HiSeq 2500. A second PCR of roughly 6 to 11 cycles was run with a J-beta primer mix and a sample-barcoded 5' primer. TCRdb took the public reads, trimmed them with fastp at Q25, ran MiXCR for clone calling and kept in-frame beta chains. Merged by CDR3 protein, the rows form single entries marked with the most common genes and DNA. For this sample the table gives some 700,000 distinct CDR3 sequences, of which approximately 22% were detected only once. In total, the top ten clones hold around 22% of the sample. Sequenced: blood. The source is a man between 70 and 80 years old in good health.

The genes are TRBV5-1 and TRBJ2-7, with D possibly TRBD2 on 5 matching bases. The CDR3 has 13 residues. V lost 7 bases and J 4 bases, leaving 15 bases between the germline ends. CDR1 and CDR2 (germline): SGHRS, YFSETQ. The CDR3 DNA reads TGCGCCAGCGGAATTCACGGGAATTACGAGCAGTACTTC. This encodes CASGIHGNYEQYF.

The chain employs TRBV3-1 and TRBJ2-2, with 8 bases that match TRBD2. Losses at the gene ends were 2 bases for V and 3 bases for J; bases not matched to a gene: 2. CDR3 length: 15 amino acids. CDR1 is LGHDT and CDR2 is YNNKEL in the germline V gene (reference sequence). The CDR3 coding sequence is TGTGCCAGCAGCCAAATAGCGGGGTACACCGGGGAGCTGTTTTTT. Its protein is CASSQIAGYTGELFF.

CDR3 DNA: TGTGCCAGCTCACCCCCACTAGAATTGAATGAGCAGTTCTTC. It codes for CASSPPLELNEQFF. The rearrangement links TRBV7-2 to TRBJ2-5; possibly TRBD2 for D (5 bases). The DNA end is more similar to TRBJ2-1, so the J call may be wrong. This CDR3 is 14 amino acids long. The germline gives CDR1 SGHTA, CDR2 FQGNSA.

This clonotype was counted only a few times. V gene TRBV14 combines with J gene TRBJ2-3, with D unresolved. Per the germline V gene, CDR1 is SGHDN and CDR2 is FVKESK. V was trimmed by 1 base and J by 5 bases, leaving 13 bases between them. The CDR3 sequence is 15 residues long. CDR3 in amino acids: CASSQGIASRDTQYF. In DNA form, the CDR3 reads TGTGCCAGCAGCCAAGGGATCGCCTCGAGAGATACGCAGTATTTT. Drawing the rest from reference TRBV14 and TRBJ2-3, the complete variable domain is EAGVTQFPSHSVIEKGQTVTLRCDPISGHDNLYWYRRVMGKEIKFLLHFVKESKQDESGMPNNRFLAERTGGTYSTLKVQPAELEDSGVYFCASSQGIASRDTQYFGPGTRLTVL.

V gene TRBV27 combines with J gene TRBJ2-5; 13 bases line up with TRBD2. J gave up 7 bases and V 5 bases, and 7 bases lay outside the gene matches. This CDR3 comprises 15 residues. Germline CDR1 MNHEY, CDR2 SMNVEV (reference sequence). The CDR3 DNA follows: TGTGCCAGCAGTCCGACTAGCGGGAGGATCGGGACCCAGTACTTC. Translating gives CASSPTSGRIGTQYF.

This clonotype has more than one count but fewer than ten. V usage is TRBV6-5 and J usage is TRBJ1-2, with 10 bases identical to TRBD1. Per germline, CDR1 MNHEY and CDR2 SVGAGI. This CDR3 region has 15 residues. V trimming: 4 bases; J trimming: 8 bases; junction bases outside the gene matches: 10. Here the CDR3 DNA reads TGTGCCAGCAGTTTAGCGGGACAGGGGCATATGGGCTACACCTTC. Translation gives CASSLAGQGHMGYTF.

The rearrangement links TRBV5-1 to TRBJ2-3, with no clear D. Looked up from germline, CDR1 is SGHRS and CDR2 is YFSETQ. The ends were cut back, 7 bases at V and 0 bases at J, with 12 bases in the middle. The CDR3 loop spans 14 amino acids. The CDR3 reads CASAPGLSTDTQYF. The CDR3, as DNA: TGCGCCAGCGCCCCGGGTCTTAGCACAGATACGCAGTATTTT.

The CDR3 loop is CASSLSGTYNEQYF. CDR3 sequence (DNA): TGTGCCAGCAGTTTATCGGGGACCTACAATGAGCAGTACTTC. The V gene is TRBV28, the J gene TRBJ2-1; D is possibly TRBD1 or TRBD2 (5 bases each). The DNA matches TRBJ2-7 better at its end, which makes the J call doubtful. CDR3 length: 14 amino acids. Germline V CDR1 and CDR2: MDHEN, SYDVKM.

This clonotype was seen more than once but under ten times. The V gene is TRBV6-5, the J gene TRBJ2-5; no reliable D call. The closer fit of TRBJ2-1 to the DNA end suggests the J call may be wrong. Per germline, CDR1 MNHEY and CDR2 SVGAGI. The CDR3 covers 16 residues. The CDR3: CASSYSLPLSYNEQFF. The CDR3 DNA reads TGTGCCAGCAGTTACTCGCTACCACTCTCCTACAATGAGCAGTTCTTC.

V gene TRBV5-1 combines with J gene TRBJ2-5; 9 bases fit TRBD2. The germline gives CDR1 SGHRS, CDR2 YFSETQ. This CDR3 comprises 15 residues. The V and J ends lost 3 bases and 1 base, in that order; junction bases with no gene match: 4. DNA for the CDR3: TGCGCCAGCAGCTCTACGACTAGCGGCCAAGAGACCCAGTACTTC. This encodes CASSSTTSGQETQYF.

This clonotype came up a few times. The V gene is TRBV5-1, the J gene TRBJ2-1, with 9 bases fitting TRBD2. V dropped 3 bases and J dropped 4; count of bases not matched to a gene: 5. In germline, CDR1 is SGHRS, CDR2 YFSETQ. The length of the CDR3 is 15 residues. CDR3 sequence: CASSSERGAYNEQFF. As DNA, the CDR3 is TGCGCCAGCAGCTCTGAGCGGGGGGCGTACAATGAGCAGTTCTTC.

The chain has TRBV19 and TRBJ1-1; unclear D gene. This CDR3 contains 14 residues. Germline CDR1 is LNHDA and CDR2 is SQIVND (reference sequence). V was trimmed by 1 base and J by 4 bases, leaving 10 bases between them. CDR3 DNA sequence: TGTGCCAGTAGTATAGGACCGCCGAGCACTGAAGCTTTCTTT. It encodes CASSIGPPSTEAFF.

A remark on this clonotype: The junction and the germline gene differ at one end; a read error may be behind it. The rearrangement joins TRBV6-8 to TRBJ1-4, with a possible D match to TRBD1 (5 bases). The CDR3 is made up of 14 amino acids. Germline CDR1 reads MNHGY; CDR2 reads SAAAGT. The CDR3 loop is CASSYGAQDEQLFF. CDR3 coding DNA: TGTGCCAGCAGTTACGGGGCGCAAGATGAACAACTGTTTTTT.

In this sample, this clonotype turned up a few times. At one boundary the junction diverges from the germline segment, which might be a read error. The V gene is TRBV15, the J gene TRBJ1-1; tentative D call: TRBD1 (6 bases). This CDR3 has 12 amino acids. CDR1 is LNHNV, CDR2 YYDKDF, per germline (reference sequence). This CDR3 is CATSREPLRQVF. The CDR3, as DNA: TGTGCCACCAGCAGAGAACCCCTTAGACAGGTCTTT.

This clonotype was observed a handful of times. The V gene is TRBV3-1, the J gene TRBJ1-6, with 8 bases identical to TRBD1. Germline values: CDR1 LGHDT, CDR2 YNNKEL (reference sequence). This CDR3 comprises 15 residues. The trim removed 4 bases at V and 9 bases at J, leaving 8 bases unmatched. The CDR3 coding sequence is TGTGCCAGCAGCCTAAGGACAGGGTGGAGTTCACCCCTCCACTTT. Residues: CASSLRTGWSSPLHF.

The chain recombines TRBV28 with TRBJ2-2; a weak D match, TRBD2 (6 bases). Trimming pared 8 bases from V and 3 bases from J, leaving 13 bases between. The germline gives CDR1 MDHEN, CDR2 SYDVKM. The CDR3 contains 14 residues. The CDR3 is CASLAGIDTGELFF. The CDR3 DNA sequence: TGTGCCAGCCTGGCGGGGATAGACACCGGGGAGCTGTTTTTT.

The V and J genes are TRBV12-3 or TRBV12-4 and TRBJ2-7; 9 positions agree with TRBD1. The J call could be wrong; TRBJ2-5 is a better fit for the DNA end. The CDR3 contains 15 residues. The CDR3: CASSNPGQGGETQYF. The CDR3 coding sequence is TGTGCCAGCAGTAATCCGGGACAGGGTGGAGAGACCCAGTACTTC.

This clonotype was observed many times. The genes are TRBV12-3 or TRBV12-4 and TRBJ1-5; D uncertain. V lost 5 bases to trimming and J lost 5 bases, with 13 bases between them. CDR3 length: 14 amino acids. The DNA of the CDR3 is TGTGCCAGCAGTCGATCTGCCGGGGATCAGCCCCAGCATTTT. Protein sequence: CASSRSAGDQPQHF.

There are a few counts of this clonotype. V gene TRBV7-2 combines with J gene TRBJ2-1; unclear D gene. The J call may be faulty, since TRBJ2-5 better matches the DNA end. The germline CDR1 and CDR2 sequences are SGHTA and FQGNSA. This CDR3 comprises 14 residues. The CDR3 sequence: CASSPEILRATQYF. Written as DNA, the CDR3 is TGTGCCAGCAGCCCCGAAATCCTACGTGCGACCCAGTACTTC.

The chain recombines TRBV29-1 with TRBJ2-3; tentative D call: TRBD1 (6 bases). This CDR3 has 12 amino acids. V lost 2 bases to trimming and J lost 11 bases, with 14 bases between them. CDR1 SQVTM and CDR2 ANQGSEA come from the germline V gene. In DNA, the CDR3 is TGCAGCGTTGAAATACAGGGAACAGGGCAGTATTTT. It specifies CSVEIQGTGQYF.

The chain is built from TRBV3-1 and TRBJ2-7, with TRBD2 identical over 7 bases. CDR1 is LGHDT and CDR2 is YNNKEL in the germline V gene (reference sequence). V lost 0 bases to trimming and J lost 3 bases; unmatched junction nucleotides: 5. The CDR3 length is 15 residues. The CDR3 sequence is CASSQEVTSIYEQYF. In DNA, the CDR3 is TGTGCCAGCAGCCAAGAGGTGACTAGCATCTACGAGCAGTACTTC.

The sample holds a few counts of this clonotype. V and J are TRBV5-1 and TRBJ2-3; D remains unclear. Germline CDR1 is SGHRS and CDR2 is YFSETQ. Trimming stripped 4 bases from V and 10 bases from J, with 16 bases between. The CDR3 loop spans 13 amino acids. The CDR3 spells CASSPRSSLAQYF. The CDR3 DNA sequence: TGCGCCAGCAGCCCAAGGTCTTCTCTCGCGCAGTATTTT. The full variable domain, in which reference TRBV5-1 and TRBJ2-3 provide the parts outside the CDR3, is KAGVTQTPRYLIKTRGQQVTLSCSPISGHRSVSWYQQTPGQGLQFLFEYFSETQRNKGNFPGRFSGRQFSNSRSEMNVSTLELGDSALYLCASSPRSSLAQYFGPGTRLTVL.